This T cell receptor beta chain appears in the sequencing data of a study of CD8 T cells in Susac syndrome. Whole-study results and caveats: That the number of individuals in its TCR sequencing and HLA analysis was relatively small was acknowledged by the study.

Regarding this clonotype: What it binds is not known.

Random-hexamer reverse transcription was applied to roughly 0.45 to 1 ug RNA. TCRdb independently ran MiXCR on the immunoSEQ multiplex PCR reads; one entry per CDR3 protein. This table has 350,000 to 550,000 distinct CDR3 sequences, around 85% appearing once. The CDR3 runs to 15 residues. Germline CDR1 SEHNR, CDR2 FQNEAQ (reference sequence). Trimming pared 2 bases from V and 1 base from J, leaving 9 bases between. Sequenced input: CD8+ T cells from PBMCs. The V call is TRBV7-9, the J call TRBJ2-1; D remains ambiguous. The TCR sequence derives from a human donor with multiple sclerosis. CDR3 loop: CASSLLRVSYNEQFF. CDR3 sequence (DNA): TGTGCCAGCAGCTTATTACGGGTGTCCTACAATGAGCAGTTCTTC. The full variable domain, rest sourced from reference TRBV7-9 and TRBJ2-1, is DTGVSQNPRHKITKRGQNVTFRCDPISEHNRLYWYRQTLGQGPEFLTYFQNEAQLEKSRLLSDRFSAERPKGSFSTLEIQRTEQGDSAMYLCASSLLRVSYNEQFFGPGTRLTVL.